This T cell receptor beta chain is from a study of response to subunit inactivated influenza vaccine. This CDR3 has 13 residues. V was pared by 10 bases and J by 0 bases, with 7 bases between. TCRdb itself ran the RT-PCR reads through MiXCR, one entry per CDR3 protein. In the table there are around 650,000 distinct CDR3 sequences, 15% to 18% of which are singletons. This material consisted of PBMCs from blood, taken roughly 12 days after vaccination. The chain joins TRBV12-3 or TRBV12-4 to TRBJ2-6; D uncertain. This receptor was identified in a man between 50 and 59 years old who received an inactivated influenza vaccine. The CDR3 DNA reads TGTGCCACCCAAGCCTCTGGGGCCAACGTCCTGACTTTC. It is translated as CATQASGANVLTF.